A single sample is the source of the 14 T cell receptor beta chains below, sequenced in a study of blood T cell repertoires in COVID-19. Clones were sequenced by immunoSEQ multiplex PCR, and TCRdb holds only the in-frame ones, with some missing. The sample carries approximately 150,000 clones, approximately 89% recorded once. Source material: peripheral blood. The receptors stem from a woman between 50 and 59 years old with acute or convalescent COVID-19.

The chain uses TRBV29-1 and TRBJ1-2, with D perhaps matching TRBD1 (5 bases). Trimming pared 5 bases from V and 0 bases from J, leaving 16 bases between. The CDR3 sequence is 15 residues long. Germline loops: CDR1 SQVTM, CDR2 ANQGSEA. CDR3 sequence (DNA): TGCAGCGTTCGGTTCTTTTCAGGGTCTAACTATGGCTACACCTTC. The encoded protein is CSVRFFSGSNYGYTF.

V gene TRBV6-5 combines with J gene TRBJ1-5, with a possible D match to TRBD1 (6 bases). Trimming removed 5 bases at V and 5 bases at J, with 13 bases between. The CDR3 extends over 14 amino acids. Germline V lookup: CDR1 MNHEY, CDR2 SVGAGI. The CDR3 protein is CASSLRGADQPQHF. CDR3 bases: TGTGCCAGCAGTCTACGGGGGGCGGATCAGCCCCAGCATTTT.

This clone was seen only once. DNA for the CDR3: TGCAGTGCTAGTTTCCCGGACAGGGGGGGTTACGAGCAGTACTTC. The encoded protein is CSASFPDRGGYEQYF. The rearrangement uses TRBV20-1 and TRBJ2-7; TRBD1 matches 10 bases. V lost 3 bases to trimming and J lost 4 bases; unmatched junction nucleotides: 9. The germline V gene has CDR1 DFQATT and CDR2 SNEGSKA (reference sequence). The CDR3 consists of 15 residues.

This chain joins TRBV6-5 and TRBJ1-1; D uncertain. The CDR3 runs to 14 residues. The ends were cut back, 3 bases at V and 0 bases at J, with 8 bases in the middle. Germline assignment: CDR1 MNHEY and CDR2 SVGAGI. The CDR3 protein is CASSYPELNTEAFF. DNA for the CDR3: TGTGCCAGCAGTTATCCCGAGTTGAACACTGAAGCTTTCTTT.

The chain couples TRBV7-9 to TRBJ2-5, with TRBD2 identical over 7 bases. J lost 4 bases, V lost 5 bases, and 7 bases had no gene match. This CDR3 is built from 14 residues. Germline V gene data show CDR1 as SEHNR and CDR2 as FQNEAQ (reference sequence). The CDR3 bases are TGTGCCAGCAGCCGCGGGACTACGATAGAGACCCAGTACTTC. Protein product: CASSRGTTIETQYF. Filled out from reference TRBV7-9 and TRBJ2-5, the complete variable domain reads DTGVSQNPRHKITKRGQNVTFRCDPISEHNRLYWYRQTLGQGPEFLTYFQNEAQLEKSRLLSDRFSAERPKGSFSTLEIQRTEQGDSAMYLCASSRGTTIETQYFGPGTRLLVL.

This chain connects TRBV6-2 or TRBV6-3 to TRBJ2-3; D ambiguous. V was shortened by 4 bases and J by 5 bases, with 10 bases between the two germline ends. This CDR3 comprises 13 residues. Germline assignment: CDR1 MNHEY and CDR2 SVGEGT. CDR3 region: CASSSAGRDTQYF. The CDR3 DNA follows: TGTGCCAGCAGTTCTGCAGGTCGAGATACGCAGTATTTT.

Of note for this clone: Distinct nucleotide sequences in the sample also encode this CDR3. The chain has TRBV9 and TRBJ1-1; D remains ambiguous. The CDR3 length is 13 residues. Trimming removed 2 bases from V and 1 base from J, with 6 bases in between. Germline V gives CDR1 SGDLS, CDR2 YYNGEE. In DNA form, the CDR3 reads TGTGCCAGCAGCGTGGCCCAGAACACTGAAGCTTTCTTT. As protein: CASSVAQNTEAFF.

This clone came up once. At the DNA level, this CDR3 is encoded by other sequences in the same sample as well. V gene TRBV28 combines with J gene TRBJ1-1; 8 bases are a match to TRBD1. With 5 bases clipped from V and 2 bases from J, the junction kept 4 bases outside the gene matches. Germline CDR1 and CDR2: MDHEN and SYDVKM. The CDR3 sequence is 14 residues long. CDR3 sequence: CASSLTGGNTEAFF. The CDR3 DNA reads as TGTGCCAGCAGTCTAACAGGGGGTAACACTGAAGCTTTCTTT. Full variable domain (missing parts from reference TRBV28 and TRBJ1-1): DVKVTQSSRYLVKRTGEKVFLECVQDMDHENMFWYRQDPGLGLRLIYFSYDVKMKEKGDIPEGYSVSREKKERFSLILESASTNQTSMYLCASSLTGGNTEAFFGQGTRLTVV.

The chain has TRBV5-1 and TRBJ2-2; 12 nucleotides agree with TRBD2. The CDR3 totals 16 residues. Germline V gives CDR1 SGHRS, CDR2 YFSETQ. J was trimmed by 2 bases and V by 2 bases; bases with no gene match: 1. For the CDR3, the DNA is TGCGCCAGCAGCTTAGGACTAGCGGGAAACACCGGGGAGCTGTTTTTT. Translated, it gives CASSLGLAGNTGELFF. The full variable domain, in which reference TRBV5-1 and TRBJ2-2 provide the parts outside the CDR3, is KAGVTQTPRYLIKTRGQQVTLSCSPISGHRSVSWYQQTPGQGLQFLFEYFSETQRNKGNFPGRFSGRQFSNSRSEMNVSTLELGDSALYLCASSLGLAGNTGELFFGEGSRLTVL.

This clone was recorded once. The rearrangement joins TRBV30 to TRBJ2-3, with 8 positions matching TRBD2. Per germline, CDR1 GTSNPN and CDR2 SVGIG (reference sequence). J lost 1 base, V lost 0 bases, and 9 bases had no gene match. This CDR3 comprises 17 residues. CDR3: CAWSVPGVSGGTDTQYF. The CDR3 region has the DNA TGTGCCTGGAGTGTACCGGGCGTTAGCGGGGGCACAGATACGCAGTATTTT.

The rearrangement joins TRBV2 to TRBJ1-4; D is ambiguous. The CDR3 sequence is 13 residues long. Trimming shortened V by 7 bases and J by 2 bases, and 8 bases separated the two germline ends. Germline-derived CDR1 and CDR2 are SNHLY and FYNNEI. The CDR3 DNA reads TGTGCCAGCAAATCCTTGACTAATGAAAAACTGTTTTTT. Its translation: CASKSLTNEKLFF.

This chain connects TRBV12-3 or TRBV12-4 to TRBJ2-1, with D tentatively TRBD2 (5 bases). V lost 7 bases, J lost 8 bases, and 15 bases lay in between. The CDR3 has 13 residues. CDR3 amino acids: CASKRPDGDEQFF. As DNA, the CDR3 is TGTGCCAGCAAGCGTCCGGACGGGGATGAGCAGTTCTTC.

The J gene is TRBJ2-5, the V gene TRBV7-6; maybe TRBD1 (5 bases). Germline V gene data show CDR1 as SGHVS and CDR2 as FNYEAQ. This CDR3 region has 15 residues. Between the trimmed V and J ends, which lost 0 bases and 1 base, there was a span of 9 bases. The CDR3 is CASSLAQGFQETQYF. CDR3 bases: TGTGCCAGCAGCTTAGCGCAGGGTTTCCAAGAGACCCAGTACTTC. The whole variable domain, filled in from reference TRBV7-6 and TRBJ2-5, reads GAGVSQSPRYKVTKRGQDVALRCDPISGHVSLYWYRQALGQGPEFLTYFNYEAQQDKSGLPNDRFSAERPEGSISTLTIQRTEQRDSAMYRCASSLAQGFQETQYFGPGTRLLVL.

The CDR3: CASRLSGSGYTF. DNA of the CDR3: TGTGCCAGTAGGTTGTCCGGGTCTGGCTACACCTTC. This chain joins TRBV19 and TRBJ1-2, with D uncertain. The CDR3 runs 12 residues. Per the germline V gene, CDR1 is LNHDA and CDR2 is SQIVND (reference sequence). Trimming took off 6 bases at V and 7 bases at J, with 12 bases between the two ends.